Listed below are T cell receptor beta chains from one sample, sequenced in a study of OX40 agonist ivuxolimab in advanced cancers. Assay used: immunoSEQ multiplex PCR; TCRdb lists only in-frame clones, some missing. Of approximately 45,000 clones listed, less than 85% are singletons. Sequenced material: CD4+ or CD8+ T cells sorted from blood, taken in a trial of the OX40 agonist ivuxolimab. The receptors derive from an adult with an advanced solid tumor such as melanoma, head and neck, liver or kidney cancer. The conserved cysteine and the conserved F or W are not part of the CDR3 here. The D gene is left open where the match is weak.

d_call	j_call	v_call	cdr3_aa
TRBD2	TRBJ2-3	TRBV7-2	ASSLASGGARVDTQY
NA	TRBJ1-2	TRBV9	ASSVGWGYGYT
NA	TRBJ1-1	TRBV6-5	ASTPGPGNTEAF
NA	TRBJ2-7	TRBV6-5	ASSYGIGSYEQY
NA	TRBJ2-7	TRBV29-1	SVEGATYEQY
NA	TRBJ2-7	TRBV6-5	ASSSTEGEY
NA	TRBJ2-7	TRBV15	ATSREMAAGEQY
NA	TRBJ2-1	TRBV5-1	ASSPQPRGRTYNEQF
NA	TRBJ1-1	TRBV19	ASSPGNRVGAF
NA	TRBJ2-4	TRBV19	ASTGQAKNIQY
NA	TRBJ2-2	TRBV7-2	ASSRAGANTGELF
TRBD1	TRBJ2-3	TRBV28	ASSFRGRDTQY
TRBD1	TRBJ2-5	TRBV7-2	ASSLDRETQY
NA	TRBJ1-2	TRBV4-2	ASSQDLNGRTATYGYT
TRBD1	TRBJ1-3	TRBV5-4	ASSPSTGKANTIY
NA	NA	TRBV7-9	ASSLVGRNYEQY
TRBD1	TRBJ2-5	TRBV19	ASSMTGGLETQY
TRBD1	TRBJ2-2	TRBV6-5	ASSYDRGPNTGELF
NA	TRBJ2-1	TRBV18	ASSQTSRADNEQF
NA	TRBJ1-5	TRBV5-5	ASSLQRNQPQH
NA	TRBJ1-1	TRBV30	AWTRVSNTEAF
TRBD1	TRBJ1-2	TRBV7-2	ASSRQGQGLGGYT
NA	TRBJ1-1	TRBV2	ASKGPRHPTNTEAF
NA	TRBJ1-5	TRBV28	ASSPLERNQPQH
NA	TRBJ1-4	TRBV9	ASSVEPGVGEKLF
TRBD1	TRBJ1-5	TRBV6-1	ASSEARTGGNQPQH
NA	TRBJ1-2	TRBV2	ASRWGQNYGYT
TRBD2	TRBJ2-3	TRBV6-4	ASRRSGGSDTQY
NA	TRBJ2-7	TRBV18	ASSPSTPNEQY
NA	TRBJ2-1	TRBV5-1	ASSLFFGSSGNEQF
TRBD1	TRBJ1-4	TRBV4-3	ASSQGGQGGEKLF
NA	TRBJ1-6	TRBV5-1	ASSLSGRGGNSPLH
TRBD1	TRBJ1-4	TRBV19	ASSPGQSNEKLF
NA	TRBJ2-1	TRBV11-3	ASSLDGLRDEQF
NA	TRBJ1-1	TRBV21-1	ASSRNMLPIRTEAF
TRBD1	TRBJ1-2	TRBV12-5	ASASGGRANYGYT
NA	TRBJ2-3	TRBV27	ASSGYTADTQY
NA	TRBJ2-7	TRBV2	ASSWEFEQY
NA	TRBJ1-2	TRBV19	ASSLSLNGGGYT
NA	TRBJ2-3	TRBV6-1	ASSELLASTDTQY
TRBD1	TRBJ2-1	TRBV6-1	ASSAQIGQGERF
NA	TRBJ2-7	TRBV5-1	ASSLRPGSSREQY
NA	TRBJ2-1	TRBV12-5	ASGLVQGSYNEQF